These 3 T cell receptor beta chains were all obtained from the same sample, sequenced in a study of shared clonotypes between healthy human individuals (dated by TCRdb to 2020 to 2022). To prepare the library, the immunoSEQ multiplex PCR assay was applied. TCRdb obtained this table from immuneACCESS and retained in-frame rearrangements with V and J assigned. These tables miss some clones; where compared with another copy, unresolved V genes account for less than half of the shortfall, and the remainder is unexplained. For this sample there are just over 2,000,000 clones; over 85% appear just once. The ten top clones hold roughly 0.13% of the sample. Sequencing was carried out using naive CD4+ T cells sorted from blood. The meaning of the sample's cell subset or site label: CD45RA+ positively selected. All receptors derive from a young man in good health.

This rearrangement joins TRBV11-3 to TRBJ2-7; 14 bases fit TRBD2. CDR3 length equals 14 residues. The V gene's germline CDR1 is SGHNT and CDR2 YENEEA. Trimming at V came to 4 bases and at J to 9 bases, leaving 5 bases not matched to a gene. CDR3 bases: TGTGCCAGCAGCTCGGGACTAGCGGGAGATGTGCAGTACTTC. Its protein product is CASSSGLAGDVQYF. Together with reference TRBV11-3 and TRBJ2-7, the CDR3 gives the full variable domain: EAGVVQSPRYKIIEKKQPVAFWCNPISGHNTLYWYLQNLGQGPELLIRYENEEAVDDSQLPKDRFSAERLKGVDSTLKIQPAELGDSAVYLCASSSGLAGDVQYFGPGTRLTVT.

The chain carries TRBV6-5 and TRBJ2-7; D not certain. V was trimmed by 6 bases and J by 3 bases, leaving 15 bases between them. Germline V gene lookup returns CDR1 MNHEY and CDR2 SVGAGI. The CDR3 runs to 14 residues. CDR3 coding DNA: TGTGCCAGCAGCCGCGATGTGGACGACTACGAGCAGTACTTC. It specifies CASSRDVDDYEQYF.

J is TRBJ2-2 and V is TRBV7-2, with D possibly TRBD1 on 6 matching bases. V lost 5 bases and J lost 0, with 16 bases in between. The CDR3 length is 17 residues. CDR1 is SGHTA, CDR2 FQGNSA, per germline. The CDR3 is CASSLGAWGPNTGELFF. CDR3 DNA sequence: TGTGCCAGCAGCCTCGGGGCGTGGGGGCCGAACACCGGGGAGCTGTTTTTT.